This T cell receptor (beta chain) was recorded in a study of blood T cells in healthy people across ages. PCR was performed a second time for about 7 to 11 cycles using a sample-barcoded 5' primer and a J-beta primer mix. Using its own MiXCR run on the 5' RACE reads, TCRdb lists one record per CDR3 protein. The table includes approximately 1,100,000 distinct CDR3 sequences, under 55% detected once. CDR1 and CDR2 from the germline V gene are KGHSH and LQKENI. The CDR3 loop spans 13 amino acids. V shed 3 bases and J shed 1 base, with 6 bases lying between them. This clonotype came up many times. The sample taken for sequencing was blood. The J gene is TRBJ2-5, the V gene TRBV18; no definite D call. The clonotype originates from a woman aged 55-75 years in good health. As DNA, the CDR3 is TGTGCCAGCTCACCGCTGTCCCAAGAGACCCAGTACTTC. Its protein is CASSPLSQETQYF. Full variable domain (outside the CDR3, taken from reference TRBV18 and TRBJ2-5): NAGVMQNPRHLVRRRGQEARLRCSPMKGHSHVYWYRQLPEEGLKFMVYLQKENIIDESGMPKERFSAEFPKEGPSILRIQQVVRGDSAAYFCASSPLSQETQYFGPGTRLLVL.